This TCR beta chain appears in the sequencing data of a study of read filtering for tumor transcriptome and immune sequencing. Study-level information: Among patients, roughly 17 were male and approximately 15 female, aged about 40 to 90 (mean approximately 62).

With respect to this clonotype: The antigen remains unidentified. A much more abundant neighbour one base away suggests this may be a read error. Since the CDR3 does not end with the conserved phenylalanine or tryptophan, this likely comes from a read error.

Germline V CDR1 and CDR2: MDHEN, SYDVKM. This CDR3 region has 13 residues. V shed 7 bases and J shed 2 bases, with 10 bases lying between them. Molecular barcoded adaptors covering alpha/delta and beta/gamma chains were used on about 0.4 ug RNA. TCRdb re-analysed the reads in MiXCR, keeping a single row per CDR3 protein. Altogether tens of thousands of distinct CDR3 sequences are present, about 19% being singletons, with the ten largest covering about 14%. Study results and caveats: Approximately 80% of IR-seq clonotypes had one read, totaling approximately 3.3% of reads; RNA-seq: about 70% and 40%.

The rearrangement links TRBV28 to TRBJ2-3; D is possibly TRBD2 (5 bases). The sequenced sample was a population of CD138-negative cells sorted from bone marrow. The TCR sequence derives from a donor aged 40 or over with multiple myeloma. This CDR3 reads CASIRELTDTQYS. DNA for the CDR3: TGTGCCAGCATTAGGGAGCTCACAGATACGCAGTATTCT.